This entry lists 12 T cell receptor beta chains sequenced from one sample in a study of cytomegalovirus exposure and HLA in healthy donors. Sequencing used immunoSEQ multiplex PCR; TCRdb keeps in-frame clones, though not all of them. Here the sample spans 140,000 or so clones, 80% to 95% being singletons. The sample taken for sequencing was PBMCs. Receptors were obtained from a man between 18 and 29 years old in good health and CMV-seronegative.

The chain is built from TRBV7-8 and TRBJ2-1; D is unresolved. Trimming removed 5 bases from V and 5 bases from J, with 19 bases in between. The length of the CDR3 is 16 residues. Germline V gene data show CDR1 as SGHVS and CDR2 as FQNEAQ. CDR3 DNA: TGTGCCAGCAGCCCGTATCGGGTCCCTTCTGACAATGAGCAGTTCTTC. Its protein product is CASSPYRVPSDNEQFF.

V is TRBV10-2 and J is TRBJ1-1, with D perhaps matching TRBD1 (6 bases). The CDR3 loop spans 14 amino acids. Per germline, CDR1 WSHSY and CDR2 SAAADI. V lost 2 bases and J lost 0, with 7 bases in between. CDR3 coding DNA: TGCGCCAGCAGTGAGACAGGGATGAACACTGAAGCTTTCTTT. Its protein product is CASSETGMNTEAFF.

V is TRBV5-1 and J is TRBJ1-6; D gene unclear. This CDR3 contains 14 residues. Trimming left V 2 bases short and J 10 bases short, with 13 bases between. Germline V CDR1 and CDR2: SGHRS, YFSETQ. The CDR3 coding sequence is TGCGCCAGCAGCTTAGGAGCCACGGGATCACCCCTCCACTTT. Amino acids: CASSLGATGSPLHF.

This clone was counted between two and nine times. The chain carries TRBV27 and TRBJ2-7; unclear D gene. V was clipped by 0 bases and J by 7 bases, with 13 bases between them. The CDR3 runs to 14 residues. The germline gives CDR1 MNHEY, CDR2 SMNVEV (reference sequence). CDR3 nucleotides: TGTGCCAGCAGTTTATCTTTACGGGTAGAGGAGCAGTACTTC. It is translated as CASSLSLRVEEQYF.

V is TRBV11-2 and J is TRBJ1-1; D is unclear. This CDR3 has 14 amino acids. The ends were cut back, 1 base at V and 3 bases at J, with 9 bases in the middle. Germline lookup yields CDR1 SGHAT and CDR2 FQNNGV. Here the CDR3 reads CASSLGRRDTEAFF. CDR3 DNA sequence: TGTGCCAGCAGCTTAGGGAGGAGGGACACTGAAGCTTTCTTT.

CDR3 bases: TGTGCCATCAGTGGGCTTAGGGGGACGAAGGATGAAAAACTGTTTTTT. Translated: CAISGLRGTKDEKLFF. This sequence joins TRBV10-3 and TRBJ1-4; TRBD1 is a possible D gene (6 bases). Trimming took 4 bases from V and 6 from J, leaving 18 bases between them. The CDR3 totals 16 residues. Germline-derived CDR1 and CDR2 are ENHRY and SYGVKD.

This clone came up once. The chain is built from TRBV27 and TRBJ2-7; D perhaps matches TRBD1 (5 bases). V shed 3 bases and J shed 2 bases, with 8 bases lying between them. CDR3 size: 13 residues. The germline CDR1 and CDR2 sequences are MNHEY and SMNVEV (reference sequence). Here the CDR3 reads CASSFQGPYEQYF. CDR3 DNA sequence: TGTGCCAGCAGTTTTCAGGGTCCCTACGAGCAGTACTTC.

V usage is TRBV4-1 and J usage is TRBJ2-7; TRBD1 is a possible D gene (6 bases). From germline, CDR1 is MGHRA and CDR2 YSYEKL. The CDR3 length is 13 residues. Trimming took off 5 bases at V and 3 bases at J, with 11 bases between the two ends. CDR3 sequence: CASSRGNVYEQYF. DNA for the CDR3: TGCGCCAGCAGCAGGGGGAACGTCTACGAGCAGTACTTC.

The chain carries TRBV5-1 and TRBJ1-4; 7 nucleotides agree with TRBD1. The CDR3 has 15 residues. Trimming took 4 bases from V and 8 from J; bases not matched to a gene: 11. The germline gives CDR1 SGHRS, CDR2 YFSETQ. In DNA form, the CDR3 reads TGCGCCAGCAGCGTATCCCCGGGACAGTTGGAAAAACTGTTTTTT. It codes for CASSVSPGQLEKLFF. Full variable domain (outside the CDR3, taken from reference TRBV5-1 and TRBJ1-4): KAGVTQTPRYLIKTRGQQVTLSCSPISGHRSVSWYQQTPGQGLQFLFEYFSETQRNKGNFPGRFSGRQFSNSRSEMNVSTLELGDSALYLCASSVSPGQLEKLFFGSGTQLSVL.

This clone was recorded once. The chain links TRBV19 to TRBJ2-4; TRBD2 matches 11 bases. This CDR3 has 16 residues. The germline V gene has CDR1 LNHDA and CDR2 SQIVND (reference sequence). Trimming took 4 bases from V and 8 from J; bases not matched to a gene: 10. The chain's CDR3 is CASSSSGRASVDIQYF. The CDR3 DNA sequence: TGTGCCAGTAGTAGTAGCGGGAGGGCCAGTGTTGACATTCAGTACTTC.

This clone was detected once. The chain combines TRBV9 with TRBJ2-3; 11 bases align to TRBD2. CDR1 is SGDLS and CDR2 is YYNGEE in the germline V gene. The CDR3 totals 13 residues. The V gene end was trimmed by 8 bases and the J gene end by 2 bases; junction bases not matched to a gene: 1. CDR3 sequence (DNA): TGTGCCAGGACTAGCGGGGACACAGATACGCAGTATTTT. It codes for CARTSGDTDTQYF.

This clone was picked up a small number of times. This sequence joins TRBV10-1 and TRBJ2-2; 8 positions match TRBD1. Unmatched junction bases numbered 4, after V lost 4 bases and J lost 6 bases. Germline CDR1 and CDR2: WNHNN and SYGVQD (reference sequence). CDR3 length: 14 residues. The CDR3 region is CASSGDRLSGELFF. The CDR3, as DNA: TGCGCCAGCAGTGGGGACAGGCTGTCCGGGGAGCTGTTTTTT.